Presented here are 17 T cell receptor beta chains from one specimen sequenced in a study of STAT5B mutations in CD4+ large granular lymphocyte leukemia. Repertoires were generated with immunoSEQ multiplex PCR, while TCRdb's copy carries only in-frame clones and drops some. The repertoire holds around 48,000 clones, with about 70% as singletons. Sequenced material: CD4+ T cells from blood buffy coats. Receptor source: a human donor in good health.

This clone has just a few counts. CDR3 bases: TGCGCCAGCAGCTTGACAGGGGAGGGCACAGATACGCAGTATTTT. Translating gives CASSLTGEGTDTQYF. V gene TRBV5-1 combines with J gene TRBJ2-3, with D perhaps TRBD1 (7 bases). CDR1 is SGHRS and CDR2 is YFSETQ in the germline V gene. This CDR3 is built from 15 residues. V lost 1 base to trimming and J lost 1 base, with 10 bases between them.

This clone was recorded a few times. The rearrangement joins TRBV5-1 to TRBJ1-1; D is perhaps TRBD1 (6 bases). V shed 4 bases and J shed 1 base, with 11 bases lying between them. Germline V gene data show CDR1 as SGHRS and CDR2 as YFSETQ. The CDR3 loop spans 14 amino acids. CDR3 in amino acids: CASSTHRENTEAFF. The CDR3, as DNA: TGCGCCAGCAGCACCCACAGGGAGAACACTGAAGCTTTCTTT.

V is TRBV7-9 and J is TRBJ2-7, with TRBD1 matching over 8 bases. V was pared by 5 bases and J by 5 bases, with 11 bases of the junction left unmatched. Germline V gene data show CDR1 as SEHNR and CDR2 as FQNEAQ (reference sequence). This CDR3 contains 15 residues. The CDR3 loop is CASSPGQGGSDEQYF. The CDR3 nucleotides read TGTGCCAGCAGCCCTGGACAGGGCGGGTCGGACGAGCAGTACTTC. The full variable domain, completed using reference TRBV7-9 and TRBJ2-7, is DTGVSQNPRHKITKRGQNVTFRCDPISEHNRLYWYRQTLGQGPEFLTYFQNEAQLEKSRLLSDRFSAERPKGSFSTLEIQRTEQGDSAMYLCASSPGQGGSDEQYFGPGTRLTVT.

V gene TRBV5-1 combines with J gene TRBJ2-5; no clear D. The CDR3 sequence is 15 residues long. Germline CDR1 is SGHRS and CDR2 is YFSETQ. V lost 1 base, J lost 1 base, and 11 bases lay in between. CDR3 residues: CASSLQPRTQETQYF. The CDR3 bases are TGCGCCAGCAGCTTGCAACCGAGGACCCAAGAGACCCAGTACTTC. The full variable domain, completed using reference TRBV5-1 and TRBJ2-5, is KAGVTQTPRYLIKTRGQQVTLSCSPISGHRSVSWYQQTPGQGLQFLFEYFSETQRNKGNFPGRFSGRQFSNSRSEMNVSTLELGDSALYLCASSLQPRTQETQYFGPGTRLLVL.

The chain carries TRBV5-1 and TRBJ1-1; 8 bases line up with TRBD1. CDR3 length equals 15 residues. Germline V gene data show CDR1 as SGHRS and CDR2 as YFSETQ. V lost 4 bases, J lost 4 bases, and 9 bases stayed unmatched. The CDR3: CASSGGQEAATEAFF. In nucleotides, the CDR3 is TGCGCCAGCAGCGGGGGACAGGAGGCCGCCACTGAAGCTTTCTTT. Looking up the rest from reference TRBV5-1 and TRBJ1-1 gives the full variable domain: KAGVTQTPRYLIKTRGQQVTLSCSPISGHRSVSWYQQTPGQGLQFLFEYFSETQRNKGNFPGRFSGRQFSNSRSEMNVSTLELGDSALYLCASSGGQEAATEAFFGQGTRLTVV.

This chain connects TRBV28 to TRBJ1-5; perhaps TRBD1 as D (5 bases). This CDR3 region has 15 residues. Trimming took 7 bases from V and 2 from J, leaving 15 bases between them. Germline assignment: CDR1 MDHEN and CDR2 SYDVKM. CDR3 DNA: TGTGCCAGCACCGCAGGAGGGGAGGGCAATCAGCCCCAGCATTTT. Amino acids: CASTAGGEGNQPQHF.

This chain links TRBV19 with TRBJ1-1, with 10 nucleotides matching TRBD1. The V gene end was trimmed by 5 bases and the J gene end by 6 bases; junction bases not matched to a gene: 9. Germline V gene data show CDR1 as LNHDA and CDR2 as SQIVND (reference sequence). This CDR3 contains 15 residues. DNA of the CDR3: TGTGCCAGTAGTGCGGCGGGACAGGGGAAAGCTGAAGCTTTCTTT. It translates to CASSAAGQGKAEAFF.

This clone was detected once. This sequence joins TRBV30 and TRBJ1-1; D perhaps matches TRBD1 (6 bases). Trimming pared 4 bases from V and 6 bases from J, leaving 24 bases between. Looked up from germline, CDR1 is GTSNPN and CDR2 is SVGIG (reference sequence). The CDR3 extends over 16 amino acids. In DNA, the CDR3 is TGTGCCTGGACCCCTAAGGGGGGTTCTTACGGGCCTGAAGCTTTCTTT. This translates into CAWTPKGGSYGPEAFF. Looking up the rest from reference TRBV30 and TRBJ1-1 gives the full variable domain: SQTIHQWPATLVQPVGSPLSLECTVEGTSNPNLYWYRQAAGRGLQLLFYSVGIGQISSEVPQNLSASRPQDRQFILSSKKLLLSDSGFYLCAWTPKGGSYGPEAFFGQGTRLTVV.

V gene TRBV19 combines with J gene TRBJ2-2; D is unclear. Trimming shortened V by 4 bases and J by 5 bases, and 5 bases separated the two germline ends. The CDR3 length is 12 residues. Germline CDR1 LNHDA, CDR2 SQIVND (reference sequence). For the CDR3, the DNA is TGTGCCAGTAGTACATCGACCGGGGAGCTGTTTTTT. Residues: CASSTSTGELFF.

The V call is TRBV6-1, the J call TRBJ2-5, with TRBD2 identical over 10 bases. This CDR3 has 17 residues. Germline CDR1 is MNHNS and CDR2 is SASEGT. Losses at the gene ends were 4 bases for V and 6 bases for J; bases not matched to a gene: 14. The CDR3: CASSGLAGAPGEQTQYF. The CDR3 DNA reads as TGTGCCAGCAGTGGTCTAGCGGGGGCCCCGGGAGAACAGACCCAGTACTTC.

The chain carries TRBV10-3 and TRBJ2-3, with 9 bases that match TRBD2. The ends lost 7 bases at V and 4 bases at J; junction bases unmatched: 6. The CDR3 loop spans 14 amino acids. Germline CDR1 is ENHRY and CDR2 is SYGVKD. The CDR3 region has the DNA TGTGCCATCAAGGAGCGGGGGGACGCAGATACGCAGTATTTT. It is translated as CAIKERGDADTQYF.

This clone has a handful of counts. The V and J genes are TRBV9 and TRBJ2-5; 7 nucleotides align to TRBD1. V shed 0 bases and J 4 bases; nucleotides not matched to a gene: 9. Per germline, CDR1 SGDLS and CDR2 YYNGEE. CDR3 length: 16 amino acids. CDR3 region: CASSVGTGVSLETQYF. CDR3 bases: TGTGCCAGCAGCGTAGGAACAGGGGTTTCGTTAGAGACCCAGTACTTC.

The J gene is TRBJ2-5, the V gene TRBV5-1; D not resolved. Germline CDR1 SGHRS, CDR2 YFSETQ. The CDR3 has 13 amino acids. Trimming cost V 4 bases and J 5 bases, with 12 bases left between them. The CDR3 nucleotides are TGCGCCAGCAGCCCCTCGTGGTTGGAGACCCAGTACTTC. This translates into CASSPSWLETQYF.

The chain is built from TRBV30 and TRBJ2-5; 9 nucleotides align to TRBD2. CDR3 length: 14 residues. Germline CDR1 GTSNPN, CDR2 SVGIG (reference sequence). Trimming at V came to 4 bases and at J to 6 bases, leaving 9 bases not matched to a gene. This CDR3 reads CAWKGGGAGKTQYF. The CDR3, as DNA: TGTGCCTGGAAGGGCGGGGGGGCCGGAAAGACCCAGTACTTC.

V is TRBV5-1 and J is TRBJ2-5; unclear D gene. The V end lost 4 bases, the J end lost 4 bases, and 8 bases lay between the germline ends. CDR1 and CDR2 (germline): SGHRS, YFSETQ. CDR3 length: 12 residues. The CDR3 region is CASSHGPETQYF. CDR3 in DNA: TGCGCCAGCAGCCATGGGCCAGAGACCCAGTACTTC.

This chain uses TRBV5-1 with TRBJ2-3, with a weak D call TRBD1 (6 bases). This CDR3 spans 13 amino acids. Trimming took 4 bases from V and 6 from J, leaving 12 bases between them. Germline V gene data show CDR1 as SGHRS and CDR2 as YFSETQ. The CDR3 DNA reads TGCGCCAGCAGCCCCAGGGGACATGATACGCAGTATTTT. It encodes CASSPRGHDTQYF.

The chain uses TRBV2 and TRBJ2-3; perhaps D is TRBD1 or TRBD2 (7 bases each). The CDR3 totals 17 residues. Germline loops: CDR1 SNHLY, CDR2 FYNNEI. Trimming cost V 5 bases and J 1 base, with 19 bases left between them. In DNA form, the CDR3 reads TGTGCCAGCAGTCGGCAGGGGGGGCCGAGGGGCACAGATACGCAGTATTTT. It encodes CASSRQGGPRGTDTQYF. Complete variable domain (other parts from reference TRBV2 and TRBJ2-3): EPEVTQTPSHQVTQMGQEVILRCVPISNHLYFYWYRQILGQKVEFLVSFYNNEISEKSEIFDDQFSVERPDGSNFTLKIRSTKLEDSAMYFCASSRQGGPRGTDTQYFGPGTRLTVL.